A single sample is the source of the 32 T cell receptor beta chains below, sequenced in a study of T cell responses to AZD1222 COVID-19 vaccine. Sequenced by immunoSEQ multiplex PCR; TCRdb stores in-frame clones only, minus some. This repertoire shows 100,000 to 150,000 clones, around 89% found once; its top ten account for 1.5% to 1.7%. The specimen was peripheral blood, collected on day 0 of AZD1222 vaccination. Receptors were obtained from an adult in good health.

The chain has TRBV27 and TRBJ1-2; a weak D match, TRBD1 (5 bases). The ends were cut back, 4 bases at V and 4 bases at J, with 19 bases in the middle. This CDR3 comprises 16 residues. Germline V gives CDR1 MNHEY, CDR2 SMNVEV (reference sequence). The CDR3 DNA reads TGTGCCAGCAGTTACTCCGCAATGACAGCATCCTATGGCTACACCTTC. As protein: CASSYSAMTASYGYTF.

This chain joins TRBV19 and TRBJ1-1; D unresolved. V was shortened by 4 bases and J by 1 base, with 4 bases between the two germline ends. The CDR3 runs 12 residues. CDR1 and CDR2 from the germline V gene are LNHDA and SQIVND (reference sequence). CDR3 sequence: CASSRWNTEAFF. CDR3 bases: TGTGCCAGTAGTAGATGGAACACTGAAGCTTTCTTT.

On this clone: Other DNA sequences in this specimen translate into the identical CDR3. The rearrangement uses TRBV4-3 and TRBJ2-7, with 9 positions matching TRBD2. Unmatched junction bases numbered 3, after V lost 1 base and J lost 2 bases. Germline V lookup: CDR1 LGHNA, CDR2 YSLEER. CDR3 length equals 15 residues. For the CDR3, the DNA is TGCGCCAGCAGCCAAGGAAGCGGGAGGACCTACGAGCAGTACTTC. Residues: CASSQGSGRTYEQYF.

This chain connects TRBV9 to TRBJ2-1; 9 nucleotides align to TRBD1. The germline gives CDR1 SGDLS, CDR2 YYNGEE. The CDR3 has 16 amino acids. The V segment lost 0 bases and the J segment 12 bases; nucleotides outside the gene matches: 13. CDR3 region: CASSVGGTGILWRQFF. The CDR3 coding sequence is TGTGCCAGCAGCGTAGGAGGGACAGGGATCCTTTGGCGGCAGTTCTTC.

To note about this clone: At one of its ends the junction is not consistent with the germline gene, which may arise from a read error. The chain recombines TRBV10-1 with TRBJ2-7; 10 nucleotides line up with TRBD2. The germline CDR1 and CDR2 sequences are WNHNN and SYGVQD (reference sequence). CDR3 length: 14 amino acids. The CDR3: CASSEETSGYAQYF. The DNA for the CDR3 is TGCGCCAGCAGTGAGGAGACTAGCGGGTACGCGCAGTACTTC.

This clone was picked up one time. The J gene is TRBJ2-3, the V gene TRBV27, with 7 bases identical to TRBD2. Germline V gene data show CDR1 as MNHEY and CDR2 as SMNVEV (reference sequence). The CDR3 is 15 amino acids. V trimming: 5 bases; J trimming: 3 bases; junction bases outside the gene matches: 8. The CDR3 nucleotides read TGTGCCAGCAGTACTTTAGCGGGTGGAACAGATACGCAGTATTTT. The encoded protein is CASSTLAGGTDTQYF.

The chain joins TRBV5-1 to TRBJ2-7; D is perhaps TRBD2 (5 bases). V was shortened by 0 bases and J by 7 bases, with 14 bases between the two germline ends. Germline V CDR1 and CDR2: SGHRS, YFSETQ. The CDR3 runs to 14 residues. For the CDR3, the DNA is TGCGCCAGCAGCTTGGGCCTAGCAGTAGGAGAGCAGTACTTC. It yields the protein CASSLGLAVGEQYF.

The chain recombines TRBV28 with TRBJ1-1; D unclear. CDR1 is MDHEN and CDR2 is SYDVKM in the germline V gene. The CDR3 is 14 residues long. V was trimmed by 5 bases and J by 10 bases, leaving 20 bases between them. In DNA, the CDR3 is TGTGCCAGCAGTCCACCCGAGAGATGGGTGCGAGCTTTCTTT. Translated, it gives CASSPPERWVRAFF.

The rearrangement uses TRBV12-3 or TRBV12-4 and TRBJ2-7; D is unclear. The CDR3 totals 13 residues. The V end lost 3 bases, the J end lost 1 base, and 7 bases lay between the germline ends. In DNA, the CDR3 is TGTGCCAGCAGTTTCAGCGAGTCCTACGAGCAGTACTTC. Its translation: CASSFSESYEQYF.

The chain carries TRBV5-8 and TRBJ1-4, with D uncertain. From germline, CDR1 is SGHTS and CDR2 YDEGEE. This CDR3 is 11 amino acids long. V dropped 1 base and J dropped 6 bases, with 1 base sitting between them. As DNA, the CDR3 is TGTGCCAGCAGCTTGTATGAAAAACTGTTTTTT. It translates to CASSLYEKLFF.

The chain is built from TRBV7-8 and TRBJ2-1, with 11 bases aligning to TRBD2. V lost 3 bases, J lost 5 bases, and 3 bases stayed unmatched. Germline CDR1 and CDR2: SGHVS and FQNEAQ. The CDR3 has 15 residues. In nucleotides, the CDR3 is TGTGCCAGCAGCTTCATAGCGGGAGGGAACAATGAGCAGTTCTTC. It yields the protein CASSFIAGGNNEQFF.

The rearrangement uses TRBV2 and TRBJ1-5; the D is unclear. Germline assignment: CDR1 SNHLY and CDR2 FYNNEI. Between the trimmed V and J ends, which lost 7 bases and 6 bases, there was a span of 13 bases. CDR3 size: 13 residues. The CDR3 spells CASIEAVGQPQHF. CDR3 nucleotides: TGTGCCAGCATAGAAGCGGTTGGTCAGCCCCAGCATTTT.

J is TRBJ2-7 and V is TRBV7-3, with 7 bases matching TRBD1. The CDR3 loop spans 13 amino acids. The germline gives CDR1 SGHTA, CDR2 FQGTGA. J gave up 7 bases and V 5 bases, and 8 bases lay outside the gene matches. The CDR3 DNA reads TGTGCCAGCAGCCCATACCGGGACAGTGAGCAGTACTTC. Its protein product is CASSPYRDSEQYF.

This clone was observed a few times. The chain joins TRBV3-1 (or the pseudogene TRBV3-2) to TRBJ1-6, with D perhaps TRBD1 (5 bases). The CDR3 spans 15 residues. V shed 0 bases and J shed 9 bases, with 12 bases lying between them. CDR1 is LGHDT, CDR2 YNNKEL, per germline (reference sequence). CDR3 residues: CASSQDLAGSSPLHF. The CDR3 DNA is TGTGCCAGCAGCCAAGATCTAGCAGGGAGTTCACCCCTCCACTTT.

The rearrangement uses TRBV10-3 and TRBJ2-2; D is undetermined. The CDR3 totals 13 residues. In germline, CDR1 is ENHRY, CDR2 SYGVKD. V lost 3 bases and J lost 3, with 5 bases in between. In DNA, the CDR3 is TGTGCCATCAGTGAAATAGACACCGGGGAGCTGTTTTTT. Translated, it gives CAISEIDTGELFF.

This rearrangement joins TRBV9 to TRBJ1-1, with TRBD1 identical over 7 bases. Germline V gene data show CDR1 as SGDLS and CDR2 as YYNGEE. V dropped 3 bases and J dropped 5; count of bases not matched to a gene: 10. This CDR3 is built from 15 residues. The CDR3 is CASSASGQIRTEAFF. CDR3 nucleotides: TGTGCCAGCAGCGCCTCGGGACAGATCAGAACTGAAGCTTTCTTT.

The chain uses TRBV6-1 and TRBJ2-7; D call uncertain. This CDR3 is 15 amino acids long. Trimming pared 2 bases from V and 5 bases from J, leaving 16 bases between. The germline gives CDR1 MNHNS, CDR2 SASEGT. CDR3 DNA: TGTGCCAGCAGTGAAAAGGGTGCGGTTGTCCACGAGCAGTACTTC. Translated, it gives CASSEKGAVVHEQYF.

The chain carries TRBV28 and TRBJ2-7; D is unclear. Germline CDR1 is MDHEN and CDR2 is SYDVKM. Trimming stripped 5 bases from V and 1 base from J, with 12 bases between. The length of the CDR3 is 14 residues. Here the CDR3 DNA reads TGTGCCAGCAGTGTGAGGTTCCCATCCTACGAGCAGTACTTC. Protein sequence: CASSVRFPSYEQYF.

The chain joins TRBV19 to TRBJ2-5, with a tentative D call TRBD2 (5 bases). V was pared by 7 bases and J by 5 bases, with 14 bases between. CDR3 length equals 13 residues. Germline V gene lookup returns CDR1 LNHDA and CDR2 SQIVND (reference sequence). CDR3 loop: CASMGRTDETQYF. The CDR3 nucleotides read TGTGCCAGTATGGGGAGAACAGACGAGACCCAGTACTTC. The complete variable domain, with remaining parts taken from reference TRBV19 and TRBJ2-5, reads DGGITQSPKYLFRKEGQNVTLSCEQNLNHDAMYWYRQDPGQGLRLIYYSQIVNDFQKGDIAEGYSVSREKKESFPLTVTSAQKNPTAFYLCASMGRTDETQYFGPGTRLLVL.

The chain recombines TRBV4-1 with TRBJ2-7; the D gene could be TRBD1 or TRBD2 (5 bases each). Germline lookup yields CDR1 MGHRA and CDR2 YSYEKL. This CDR3 has 13 residues. Trimming removed 1 base from V and 6 bases from J, with 10 bases in between. The CDR3 DNA reads TGCGCCAGCAGCCAAGTAGATGGGGGCGAGCAGTACTTC. Its protein product is CASSQVDGGEQYF.

The sample holds a few counts of this clone. The chain couples TRBV7-9 to TRBJ2-7; 8 bases line up with TRBD1. CDR3 length equals 15 residues. The V and J ends lost 5 bases and 2 bases, in that order; junction bases with no gene match: 8. The germline V gene encodes CDR1 SEHNR and CDR2 FQNEAQ (reference sequence). CDR3 DNA sequence: TGTGCCAGCAGCCCTAGGGGGGACAGGACCTACGAGCAGTACTTC. This sequence encodes CASSPRGDRTYEQYF.

This clone was seen a few times. J is TRBJ2-5 and V is TRBV25-1; the match to TRBD1 covers 12 bases. Losses at the gene ends were 6 bases for V and 5 bases for J; bases not matched to a gene: 4. Germline CDR1 MGHDK, CDR2 SYGVNS. The CDR3 spans 14 residues. CDR3 amino acids: CASRGTGGQETQYF. CDR3 DNA sequence: TGTGCCAGCAGGGGGACAGGGGGCCAGGAGACCCAGTACTTC.

This chain connects TRBV18 to TRBJ1-5; 8 bases fit TRBD1. J lost 4 bases, V lost 6 bases, and 11 bases had no gene match. This CDR3 has 16 residues. CDR1 and CDR2 (germline): KGHSH, LQKENI. This CDR3 reads CASSPSRTGWNQPQHF. The CDR3 DNA follows: TGTGCCAGCTCCCCTTCCCGGACAGGGTGGAATCAGCCCCAGCATTTT.

The chain uses TRBV28 and TRBJ1-5; D not certain. This CDR3 has 12 amino acids. The V gene lost 4 bases and the J gene lost 7 bases, with 8 bases spanning the gap. The V gene's germline CDR1 is MDHEN and CDR2 SYDVKM. The CDR3 DNA sequence: TGTGCCAGCAGTTCGGTTACGCAGCCCCAGCATTTT. Amino acids: CASSSVTQPQHF. The full variable domain, in which reference TRBV28 and TRBJ1-5 provide the parts outside the CDR3, is DVKVTQSSRYLVKRTGEKVFLECVQDMDHENMFWYRQDPGLGLRLIYFSYDVKMKEKGDIPEGYSVSREKKERFSLILESASTNQTSMYLCASSSVTQPQHFGDGTRLSIL.

The genes are TRBV19 and TRBJ1-5; D call uncertain. This CDR3 is built from 15 residues. V dropped 5 bases and J dropped 5 bases, with 16 bases sitting between them. Looked up from germline, CDR1 is LNHDA and CDR2 is SQIVND (reference sequence). As DNA, the CDR3 is TGTGCCAGTAGTGATCCCCTGGGGTGGGATCAGCCCCAGCATTTT. This codes for CASSDPLGWDQPQHF. Combining the CDR3 with reference TRBV19 and TRBJ1-5 gives the whole variable domain DGGITQSPKYLFRKEGQNVTLSCEQNLNHDAMYWYRQDPGQGLRLIYYSQIVNDFQKGDIAEGYSVSREKKESFPLTVTSAQKNPTAFYLCASSDPLGWDQPQHFGDGTRLSIL.

This clone was observed at least ten times. The gene calls are TRBV3-1 (or the pseudogene TRBV3-2) and TRBJ1-2, with 9 bases that match TRBD1. The CDR3 is 16 amino acids. V lost 3 bases and J lost 2; bases outside the gene matches: 7. Germline CDR1 reads LGHDT; CDR2 reads YNNKEL (reference sequence). This CDR3 reads CASSHNRGRRNYGYTF. CDR3 in DNA: TGTGCCAGCAGCCACAACAGGGGGCGCAGGAACTATGGCTACACCTTC.

This clone appeared once. CDR3: CAIWRDGFDTGELFF. CDR3 DNA sequence: TGTGCCATCTGGCGGGACGGATTTGACACCGGGGAGCTGTTTTTT. The V gene is TRBV10-3, the J gene TRBJ2-2; D is perhaps TRBD2 (6 bases). This CDR3 comprises 15 residues. CDR1 and CDR2 (germline): ENHRY, SYGVKD. The ends were cut back, 8 bases at V and 3 bases at J, with 16 bases in the middle.

In this sample, this clone turned up once. V gene TRBV15 combines with J gene TRBJ2-7; tentatively, D is TRBD2 (6 bases). This CDR3 is 16 amino acids long. Germline V CDR1 and CDR2: LNHNV, YYDKDF (reference sequence). V gave up 2 bases and J gave up 0 bases, with 14 bases separating them. The CDR3 DNA follows: TGTGCCACCAGCAGAAAGCTAGCGCACGGCTCCTACGAGCAGTACTTC. This sequence encodes CATSRKLAHGSYEQYF. The complete variable domain, with remaining parts taken from reference TRBV15 and TRBJ2-7, reads DAMVIQNPRYQVTQFGKPVTLSCSQTLNHNVMYWYQQKSSQAPKLLFHYYDKDFNNEADTPDNFQSRRPNTSFCFLDIRSPGLGDTAMYLCATSRKLAHGSYEQYFGPGTRLTVT.

The chain combines TRBV11-2 with TRBJ2-7, with 7 bases identical to TRBD1. The junction had 8 bases not matched to a gene; V was cut back by 1 base and J by 2 bases. The CDR3 has 16 amino acids. From germline, CDR1 is SGHAT and CDR2 FQNNGV. CDR3 nucleotide sequence: TGTGCCAGCAGCTTAGGTGTCGACAGGGCCGCCTACGAGCAGTACTTC. Amino acids: CASSLGVDRAAYEQYF. The full variable domain, its missing parts supplied by reference TRBV11-2 and TRBJ2-7, is EAGVAQSPRYKIIEKRQSVAFWCNPISGHATLYWYQQILGQGPKLLIQFQNNGVVDDSQLPKDRFSAERLKGVDSTLKIQPAKLEDSAVYLCASSLGVDRAAYEQYFGPGTRLTVT.

This chain connects TRBV6-5 to TRBJ1-1; the D gene is possibly TRBD1 (6 bases). The V gene lost 2 bases and the J gene lost 0 bases, with 7 bases spanning the gap. CDR1 and CDR2 from the germline V gene are MNHEY and SVGAGI. CDR3 size: 14 residues. DNA for the CDR3: TGTGCCAGCAGTTACGGACAGATGAACACTGAAGCTTTCTTT. Translated, it gives CASSYGQMNTEAFF.

This clone was detected only once. This rearrangement joins TRBV28 to TRBJ2-7; tentatively, D is TRBD2 (6 bases). V was shortened by 7 bases and J by 0 bases, with 16 bases between the two germline ends. Germline V gene sequence: CDR1 MDHEN, CDR2 SYDVKM. The length of the CDR3 is 15 residues. CDR3 DNA: TGTGCCAGCAATTCACCCGCGGGGAGCTCCTACGAGCAGTACTTC. This gives the protein CASNSPAGSSYEQYF.

This clone has only one observation. The rearrangement links TRBV7-8 to TRBJ2-5; D uncertain. V was clipped by 6 bases and J by 0 bases, with 5 bases between them. The germline gives CDR1 SGHVS, CDR2 FQNEAQ. The CDR3 has 12 amino acids. The CDR3 bases are TGTGCCAGCAGAACGTACCAAGAGACCCAGTACTTC. Its translation: CASRTYQETQYF.